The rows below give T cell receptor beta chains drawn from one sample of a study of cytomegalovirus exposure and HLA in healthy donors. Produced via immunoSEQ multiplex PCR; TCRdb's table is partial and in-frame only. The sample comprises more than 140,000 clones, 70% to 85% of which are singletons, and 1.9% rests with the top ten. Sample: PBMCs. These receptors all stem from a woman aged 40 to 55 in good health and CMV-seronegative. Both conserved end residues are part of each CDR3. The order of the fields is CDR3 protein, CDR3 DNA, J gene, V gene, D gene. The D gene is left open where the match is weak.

cdr3_aa: CASSYSSWGGSGYTF
cdr3_nt: TGTGCCAGCAGTTACTCGAGCTGGGGAGGAAGCGGCTACACCTTC
j_call: TRBJ1-2
v_call: TRBV6-5
d_call: -

cdr3_aa: CASSSDSQDEQFF
cdr3_nt: TGTGCCAGCAGTTCGGACTCCCAGGATGAGCAGTTCTTC
j_call: TRBJ2-1
v_call: TRBV6-5
d_call: -

cdr3_aa: CASSQERFRDFSYEQYF
cdr3_nt: TGTGCCAGCAGCCAAGAGAGATTCCGAGACTTCTCCTACGAGCAGTACTTC
j_call: TRBJ2-7
v_call: TRBV4-2
d_call: -

cdr3_aa: CSVAYMDAGEQYF
cdr3_nt: TGCAGCGTTGCCTACATGGACGCGGGGGAGCAGTACTTC
j_call: TRBJ2-7
v_call: TRBV29-1
d_call: -

cdr3_aa: CASSLSWGVTESAFF
cdr3_nt: TGTGCCAGCAGCCTGTCTTGGGGGGTCACGGAGTCGGCTTTCTTT
j_call: TRBJ1-1
v_call: TRBV27
d_call: -

cdr3_aa: CASSFGWAAEAFF
cdr3_nt: TGTGCCAGCAGCTTTGGATGGGCCGCTGAAGCTTTCTTT
j_call: TRBJ1-1
v_call: TRBV7-9
d_call: -

cdr3_aa: CASSFQGGNIQYF
cdr3_nt: TGTGCCAGCAGTTTCCAGGGAGGGAACATTCAGTACTTC
j_call: TRBJ2-4
v_call: TRBV28
d_call: TRBD2

cdr3_aa: CATSRGGLAGTGELFF
cdr3_nt: TGTGCCACCAGCAGAGGGGGACTAGCGGGAACCGGGGAGCTGTTTTTT
j_call: TRBJ2-2
v_call: TRBV15
d_call: TRBD2

cdr3_aa: CASGQGASALADTQYF
cdr3_nt: TGTGCCAGCGGTCAAGGCGCTAGCGCGCTCGCAGATACGCAGTATTTT
j_call: TRBJ2-3
v_call: TRBV5-5
d_call: -

cdr3_aa: CASSQDGQIHTGELFF
cdr3_nt: TGTGCCAGCAGCCAAGATGGACAGATCCACACCGGGGAGCTGTTTTTT
j_call: TRBJ2-2
v_call: TRBV4-2
d_call: -